Detailed here is one TCR beta chain. The junction and the germline gene differ at one end; a read error may be behind it. This sample was included in a study of blood T cell repertoires in COVID-19. Looking at the study overall: Acute and convalescent COVID-19 samples came from the United States, Italy and Spain. The analysed material was cDNA or gDNA that came from T cells, B-cell-depleted T cells, or PBMCs.

Per the study methods: Reference gene primer amplification gave estimated nucleated cell counts. TCRdb's table, derived via immunoSEQ multiplex PCR, lists solely in-frame clones and lacks some. From that table come the V and J calls and clone size; the DNA was used to work out D and trimming. This sample has about 180,000 clones, with roughly 75% found just once. The TCR originated in a man aged 65-85 years with active or convalescent COVID-19. Sample: peripheral blood.

CDR3 nucleotides: TGTGTCAGCAGCCAAGTCGTGTCAGGGTTCGAGGGCTACACCTTC. Translated: CVSSQVVSGFEGYTF. This chain joins TRBV3-1 (or the pseudogene TRBV3-2) and TRBJ1-2, with a possible D match to TRBD1 (5 bases). In germline, CDR1 is LGHDT, CDR2 YNNKEL (reference sequence). This CDR3 is 15 amino acids long.